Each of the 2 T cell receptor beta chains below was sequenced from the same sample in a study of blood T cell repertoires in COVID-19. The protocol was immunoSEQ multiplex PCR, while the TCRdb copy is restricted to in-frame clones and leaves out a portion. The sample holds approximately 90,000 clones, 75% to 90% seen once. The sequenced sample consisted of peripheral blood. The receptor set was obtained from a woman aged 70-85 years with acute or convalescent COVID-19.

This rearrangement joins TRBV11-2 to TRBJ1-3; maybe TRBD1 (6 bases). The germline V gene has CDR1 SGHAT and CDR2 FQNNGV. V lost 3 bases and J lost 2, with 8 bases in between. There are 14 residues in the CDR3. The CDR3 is CASSLQGTGNTIYF. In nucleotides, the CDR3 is TGTGCCAGCAGCTTGCAGGGGACTGGAAACACCATATATTTT.

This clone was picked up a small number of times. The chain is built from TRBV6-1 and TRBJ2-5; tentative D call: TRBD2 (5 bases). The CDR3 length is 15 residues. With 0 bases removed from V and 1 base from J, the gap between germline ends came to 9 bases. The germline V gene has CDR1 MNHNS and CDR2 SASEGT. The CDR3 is CASSEAGGSQETQYF. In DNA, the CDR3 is TGTGCCAGCAGTGAAGCTGGAGGATCCCAAGAGACCCAGTACTTC.